The 5 T cell receptor beta chains below were found in one sample sequenced in a study of a mutant IDH1 vaccine in newly diagnosed glioma. Time point denoted: week 47, end of study. Doses of 300 ug of mutant IDH1 20-mer peptide were given with topical imiquimod. Sequenced by immunoSEQ multiplex PCR; TCRdb stores in-frame clones only, minus some. The table has over 50,000 clones, more than 75% seen once; the top ten hold over 4.5%. Their recognized antigens are unknown. Sequences were derived from PBMCs, sampled from a glioma patient whose treatment included an IDH1 peptide vaccine. The source is a woman in her thirties or forties with glioma. Some clones in this sample may be carry-over from other donors' samples.

The chain employs TRBV14 and TRBJ2-1; D unresolved. Trimming removed 7 bases from V and 9 bases from J, with 13 bases in between. The CDR3 has 12 residues. The germline gives CDR1 SGHDN, CDR2 FVKESK. Written as DNA, the CDR3 is TGTGCCAGCAACCTGGGTGTGGGTGAGCAGTTCTTC. This codes for CASNLGVGEQFF.

The gene calls are TRBV5-1 and TRBJ2-7; 12 bases are a match to TRBD2. Germline CDR1 SGHRS, CDR2 YFSETQ. The CDR3 runs 14 residues. With V trimmed by 4 bases and J by 2 bases, 1 base remained unmatched. The CDR3 reads CASSRTSGAYEQYF. The CDR3 nucleotides read TGCGCCAGCAGCCGGACTAGCGGGGCCTACGAGCAGTACTTC.

The V gene is TRBV6-4, the J gene TRBJ1-6; unclear D gene. The V gene lost 3 bases and the J gene lost 0 bases, with 6 bases spanning the gap. The germline gives CDR1 MRHNA, CDR2 SNTAGT. The CDR3 is made up of 15 amino acids. The CDR3 nucleotides are TGTGCCAGCAGTGAAATCAACTCCTATAATTCACCCCTCCACTTT. Translating it yields CASSEINSYNSPLHF.

This chain joins TRBV5-1 and TRBJ2-3, with D possibly being TRBD1 (5 bases). V was pared by 4 bases and J by 1 base, with 10 bases between. Per the germline V gene, CDR1 is SGHRS and CDR2 is YFSETQ. CDR3 length: 14 residues. As DNA, the CDR3 is TGCGCCAGCAGCGCTCCGACAGGCACAGATACGCAGTATTTT. This encodes CASSAPTGTDTQYF. The full variable domain, its missing parts supplied by reference TRBV5-1 and TRBJ2-3, is KAGVTQTPRYLIKTRGQQVTLSCSPISGHRSVSWYQQTPGQGLQFLFEYFSETQRNKGNFPGRFSGRQFSNSRSEMNVSTLELGDSALYLCASSAPTGTDTQYFGPGTRLTVL.

This clone was seen once. The chain couples TRBV27 to TRBJ1-1, with no clear D. CDR1 and CDR2 (germline): MNHEY, SMNVEV (reference sequence). The V end was cut by 2 bases, the J end by 0 bases, with 10 bases between. The CDR3 has 15 amino acids. The CDR3 sequence is CASSLAGGLNTEAFF. CDR3 sequence (DNA): TGTGCCAGCAGTTTAGCTGGAGGACTGAACACTGAAGCTTTCTTT.